The present entry profiles one T cell receptor beta chain with its context. This clonotype was recorded at least ten times. This receptor's antigen is unknown. No clone much larger than this one lies a single base away; base qualities are absent. This record belongs to a study of human T cells and chemical hapten exposure (dated by TCRdb to about 2021). Regarding the research as a whole: For sensitization, 2% DPC in acetone was applied to a 2 cm by 2 cm area of upper inner arm skin. Throughout the study period of roughly 24 weeks, patients also received therapeutic DPC doses to the scalp every week. Patch testing was done on the upper back using Finn chambers containing 0.01% DPC, and results were scored after 6 days according to International Contact Dermatitis Research Group standards. Alopecia areata with under or over 50% scalp involvement, alopecia totalis and alopecia universalis were represented in the patient cohort, which was mostly female. Libraries were combined into a pool for sequencing, and differences in TCR yield between samples came mainly from small differences in library volumes within the pool. This study followed changes in the peripheral blood TCR repertoire in vivo during primary and secondary sensitization of alopecia patients to the hapten diphenylcyclopropenone (DPC). Blood was sampled from patients pre-sensitization (week 0) and at 2, 6 and about 24 weeks after DPC sensitization. Blood for TCR sequencing was provided by twenty-nine alopecia patients at one to four time points (pre-sensitization, 2, 6 and 24 weeks). Paper-wide results and their limitations: DPC sensitization did not change how many TCRs were above 1 in 1000 frequency, and no evidence was found of alterations in global repertoire structure. After repeated subsampling, the strength of the expansion versus patch-test correlation and the threshold at which it became significant changed. The number of PT1 expanded TCRs positively correlated with patch test score, significant at thresholds 8, 16 and 32 but not 4. Alopecia, a presumed autoimmune disease, was present in all patients, so the immune response of the patients might differ from that of healthy individuals. Significantly more large CDR3 similarity clusters were formed by expanded TCRs than by pre-sensitization or healthy control sets, consistent with antigen-driven responses.

Receptor amplification or capture employed RACE. Sequencer: NextSeq 500. During library preparation, unique molecular identifiers were attached to individual cDNA molecules so that TCRs could be counted quantitatively and reproducibly. Each blood RNA sample was used to sequence both TCR alpha and TCR beta chains. The authors' analysis ran thus. Samples had a median of roughly 98,000 TCRs, with a range from 23,224 to 690,600. The Decombinator software suite was used to annotate the V, J and CDR3 of the TCR reads. For the PS versus PT1 abundance plots, all samples were subsampled to the same number of TCRs (28,000). Expanded TCRs were defined as absent before sensitization and observed at least eight times at the 2-week time point. TCRdb redid the processing of the public reads, applying fastp at Q25 and MiXCR, and retained in-frame beta chains. Each entry merges the rows of one CDR3 protein and shows their most common DNA and genes. TCRdb, not the authors, supplied the V and J calls. This sample is represented by around 360,000 distinct CDR3 sequences; under 6.5% of them were singletons. The ten largest clonotypes hold about 5% of the sample.

Explained via the paper, the time point label denotes: patch test 2, 6 weeks after DPC sensitization. This specimen's treatment or condition label, interpreted: therapeutic diphenylcyclopropenone sensitization with weekly scalp DPC. At every patch-test visit, the blood draw took place before the patch test was put on. Eligible patients were aged 18 to 70, diagnosed with alopecia, deemed suitable for DPC therapy, and excluded if pregnant. Unfractionated whole blood was collected in Tempus Blood RNA tubes, and total RNA was extracted from that blood. The trim is 1 base for V and 4 bases for J, with a gap of 8 bases between the germline ends. The CDR3 numbers 14 residues from cysteine through phenylalanine. Here the CDR3 DNA is all that survives: 42 bases in frame from base 1. Taken from the germline V gene, the CDR1 and CDR2 loops are MNHNS and SASEGT.

The rearranged segments are TRBV6-1 and TRBJ1-5, with no confident D gene call. The input for sequencing was whole blood, taken in connection with sensitization to the hapten diphenylcyclopropenone (DPC). This receptor was obtained from a woman younger than 30 with alopecia areata. Some clones in this sample may be carry-over from other donors' samples. CDR3 region: CASSEEMGNQPQHF. The sequenced DNA is TGTGCCAGCAGTGAAGAAATGGGGAATCAGCCCCAGCATTTT.